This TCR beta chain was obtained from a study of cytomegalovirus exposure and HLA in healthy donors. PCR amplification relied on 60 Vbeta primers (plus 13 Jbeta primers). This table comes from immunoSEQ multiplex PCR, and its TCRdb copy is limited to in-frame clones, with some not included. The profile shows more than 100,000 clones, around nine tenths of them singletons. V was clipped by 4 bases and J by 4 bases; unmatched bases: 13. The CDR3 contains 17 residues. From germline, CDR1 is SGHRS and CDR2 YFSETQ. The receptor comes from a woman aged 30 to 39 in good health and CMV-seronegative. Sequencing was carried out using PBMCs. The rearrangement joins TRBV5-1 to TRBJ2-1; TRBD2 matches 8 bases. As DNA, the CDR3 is TGCGCCAGCAGCCGAGTGGAGTGGCGGGAGGTATACAATGAGCAGTTCTTC. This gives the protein CASSRVEWREVYNEQFF. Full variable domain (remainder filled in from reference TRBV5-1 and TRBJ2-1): KAGVTQTPRYLIKTRGQQVTLSCSPISGHRSVSWYQQTPGQGLQFLFEYFSETQRNKGNFPGRFSGRQFSNSRSEMNVSTLELGDSALYLCASSRVEWREVYNEQFFGPGTRLTVL.